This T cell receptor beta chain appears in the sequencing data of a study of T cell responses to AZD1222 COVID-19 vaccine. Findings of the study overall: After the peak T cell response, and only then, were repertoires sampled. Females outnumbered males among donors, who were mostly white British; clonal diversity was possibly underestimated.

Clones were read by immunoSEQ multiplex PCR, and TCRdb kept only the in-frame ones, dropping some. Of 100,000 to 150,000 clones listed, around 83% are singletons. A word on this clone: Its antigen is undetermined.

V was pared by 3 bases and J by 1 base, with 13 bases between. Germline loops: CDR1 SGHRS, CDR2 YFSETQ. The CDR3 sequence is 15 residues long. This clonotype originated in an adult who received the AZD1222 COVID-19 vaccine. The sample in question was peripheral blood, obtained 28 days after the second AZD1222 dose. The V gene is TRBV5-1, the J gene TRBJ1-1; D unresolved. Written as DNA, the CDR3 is TGCGCCAGCAGCTCTCTCAGTGGTGCGAACACTGAAGCTTTCTTT. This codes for CASSSLSGANTEAFF.